These 13 T cell receptor beta chains originate from one sample sequenced in a study of blood T cell repertoires in COVID-19 (dated by TCRdb to about 2020). Preparation of the library involved the immunoSEQ multiplex PCR assay. TCRdb carries this immuneACCESS record with in-frame sequences only. Its versions omit some clonotypes, under half of them owing to an unresolved V gene in the studies checked, with the rest unexplained. The table for this sample lists around 78,000 clones; under 80% of them were counted only once. The ten largest account for just under 10% of the sample. Sequenced material: peripheral blood. The receptor source for this set is a human donor in a cohort sampled during active COVID-19.

Only a few counts were recorded for this clone. CDR3 residues: CASSLDRVSEQYF. CDR3 coding DNA: TGTGCCAGCTCACTTGACAGGGTGAGTGAGCAGTACTTC. The chain recombines TRBV18 with TRBJ2-7; TRBD1 matches at 7 bases. This CDR3 region has 13 residues. J was trimmed by 7 bases and V by 4 bases; bases with no gene match: 7. Germline-derived CDR1 and CDR2 are KGHSH and LQKENI.

The chain is built from TRBV6-6 and TRBJ2-7; 10 bases are shared with TRBD2. In germline, CDR1 is MNHNY, CDR2 SVGAGI (reference sequence). Unmatched junction bases numbered 4, after V lost 2 bases and J lost 0 bases. The CDR3 contains 16 residues. The CDR3 reads CASSYAGLASSYEQYF. Written as DNA, the CDR3 is TGTGCCAGCAGTTACGCGGGACTAGCGAGCTCCTACGAGCAGTACTTC.

This clone turned up a few times. This rearrangement joins TRBV21-1 to TRBJ2-1; TRBD1 is the table's D call, not checked against the DNA. TRBV21-1 is given as a pseudogene. The CDR3 runs 14 residues. The CDR3, as DNA: TGTGCCAGCGGGGCCCGGTACCTCTACAATGAGCAGTTCTTC. Its translation is CASGARYLYNEQFF.

The chain recombines TRBV9 with TRBJ2-2, with a possible D match to TRBD1 (7 bases). Deletions cut 3 bases from V and 3 bases from J, with 15 bases between. Germline CDR1 and CDR2: SGDLS and YYNGEE. The CDR3 has 16 amino acids. The CDR3, as DNA: TGTGCCAGCAGCGCAACTACAGGGGAGGACACCGGGGAGCTGTTTTTT. Its translation: CASSATTGEDTGELFF.

This chain joins TRBV4-2 and TRBJ2-7; D ambiguous. Looked up from germline, CDR1 is LGHNA and CDR2 is YNFKEQ. The CDR3 covers 16 residues. V was cut by 1 base and J by 0 bases, with 13 bases left in between. The CDR3 DNA follows: TGTGCCAGCAGCCAAGCTTCATCATTACACTCCTACGAGCAGTACTTC. Protein: CASSQASSLHSYEQYF.

The gene calls are TRBV10-3 and TRBJ2-1, with D tentatively TRBD2 (5 bases). The CDR3 runs 16 residues. CDR1 ENHRY and CDR2 SYGVKD come from the germline V gene. V was shortened by 0 bases and J by 0 bases, with 9 bases between the two germline ends. CDR3 loop: CAISESRGSSYNEQFF. The CDR3 DNA sequence: TGTGCCATCAGTGAGTCAAGAGGGAGCTCCTACAATGAGCAGTTCTTC.

The chain links TRBV28 to TRBJ2-3; TRBD2 might be the D (6 bases). Trimming left V 9 bases short and J 4 bases short, with 14 bases between. The CDR3 is 13 amino acids. Looked up from germline, CDR1 is MDHEN and CDR2 is SYDVKM. CDR3 residues: CASRDSGADTQYF. CDR3 nucleotide sequence: TGTGCCAGTCGGGACTCGGGGGCAGATACGCAGTATTTT. Full variable domain (missing parts from reference TRBV28 and TRBJ2-3): DVKVTQSSRYLVKRTGEKVFLECVQDMDHENMFWYRQDPGLGLRLIYFSYDVKMKEKGDIPEGYSVSREKKERFSLILESASTNQTSMYLCASRDSGADTQYFGPGTRLTVL.

The chain joins TRBV4-3 to TRBJ2-2; 10 nucleotides align to TRBD2. The CDR3 extends over 18 amino acids. Germline trimming cut 4 bases from V and 1 base from J; bases unmatched to any gene: 9. Germline lookup yields CDR1 LGHNA and CDR2 YSLEER. Written as DNA, the CDR3 is TGCGCCAGCAGCCCCAGGGTAGCGGGGGGACTGAACACCGGGGAGCTGTTTTTT. This encodes CASSPRVAGGLNTGELFF.

The gene calls are TRBV30 and TRBJ2-2; a weak D match, TRBD1 (6 bases). The CDR3 length is 15 residues. CDR1 GTSNPN and CDR2 SVGIG come from the germline V gene (reference sequence). Trimming removed 8 bases from V and 0 bases from J, with 16 bases in between. In DNA form, the CDR3 reads TGTGCCAGACAAACCGGGACAACGAACACCGGGGAGCTGTTTTTT. This translates into CARQTGTTNTGELFF. The variable domain in full, with the rest retrieved from reference TRBV30 and TRBJ2-2, is SQTIHQWPATLVQPVGSPLSLECTVEGTSNPNLYWYRQAAGRGLQLLFYSVGIGQISSEVPQNLSASRPQDRQFILSSKKLLLSDSGFYLCARQTGTTNTGELFFGEGSRLTVL.

The chain is built from TRBV5-1 and TRBJ1-4; TRBD1 might be the D (5 bases). The germline gives CDR1 SGHRS, CDR2 YFSETQ. This CDR3 has 17 residues. V was clipped by 4 bases and J by 8 bases, with 24 bases between them. CDR3 protein: CASSPQNGARLGEKLFF. CDR3 bases: TGCGCCAGCAGCCCCCAAAATGGGGCTCGTCTCGGGGAAAAACTGTTTTTT.

The rearrangement links TRBV6-2 or TRBV6-3 to TRBJ2-5; 12 bases map to TRBD2. The junction had 7 bases not matched to a gene; V was cut back by 2 bases and J by 9 bases. The CDR3 runs to 15 residues. Per germline, CDR1 MNHEY and CDR2 SVGEGT. CDR3 sequence (DNA): TGTGCCAGCAGTTACCCGACTAGCGGGAGCAAGGCCCAGTACTTC. Translation: CASSYPTSGSKAQYF.

This chain uses TRBV7-3 with TRBJ2-1; 8 bases are a match to TRBD2. This CDR3 comprises 15 residues. Trimming took 6 bases from V and 7 from J; bases not matched to a gene: 11. Germline V lookup: CDR1 SGHTA, CDR2 FQGTGA. CDR3 sequence reads: CASSLLAGGRNEQFF. The CDR3 DNA follows: TGTGCCAGCAGTCTCCTGGCGGGGGGTCGGAATGAGCAGTTCTTC.

V is TRBV2 and J is TRBJ1-6; no clear D gene. Germline values: CDR1 SNHLY, CDR2 FYNNEI. CDR3 length: 15 residues. V lost 7 bases, J lost 9 bases, and 19 bases lay in between. The CDR3 DNA reads TGTGCCAGCACACAGACCGGGAGCTTCGGTTCACCCCTCCACTTT. This translates into CASTQTGSFGSPLHF.